The 8 T cell receptor beta chains below were found in one sample sequenced in a study of cytomegalovirus exposure and HLA in healthy donors (dated by TCRdb to about 2017). The library was obtained by the immunoSEQ multiplex PCR assay. A mixture of 60 forward primers for TCR Vbeta segments and 13 reverse primers for TCR Jbeta segments was used in the multiplex PCR. In its TCRdb copy, this immuneACCESS table keeps in-frame sequences only and misses some clones. Where compared with another copy, unresolved V genes explain less than half of these, and the others have no known cause. This sample has 150,000 to 200,000 clones in its table, and 79% of those were observed once. The ten largest clones take up more than 1.5% of the sample. What was sequenced was PBMCs. The receptors were gathered from a girl between 10 and 17 years old in good health and CMV-seropositive.

The chain links TRBV6-5 to TRBJ1-1; no definite D call. CDR3 length: 14 amino acids. V lost 0 bases to trimming and J lost 3 bases, with 8 bases between them. Germline V CDR1 and CDR2: MNHEY, SVGAGI. CDR3 coding DNA: TGTGCCAGCAGTTACTCGATGCCAGACACTGAAGCTTTCTTT. Translated, it gives CASSYSMPDTEAFF.

The chain uses TRBV9 and TRBJ1-2; a weak D match, TRBD1 (6 bases). Germline loops: CDR1 SGDLS, CDR2 YYNGEE. With 0 bases removed from V and 0 bases from J, the gap between germline ends came to 9 bases. The CDR3 is 15 amino acids. The CDR3 coding sequence is TGTGCCAGCAGCGTAGGTGGGGGCTCTAACTATGGCTACACCTTC. Translated: CASSVGGGSNYGYTF.

V gene TRBV5-1 combines with J gene TRBJ1-6; perhaps TRBD1 as D (6 bases). Germline lookup yields CDR1 SGHRS and CDR2 YFSETQ. The CDR3 has 17 amino acids. Between the trimmed V and J ends, which lost 1 base and 8 bases, there was a span of 19 bases. CDR3 nucleotides: TGCGCCAGCAGCTTGACGACTATAACAGGGTCTGATTCACCCCTCCACTTT. Its translation: CASSLTTITGSDSPLHF.

V is TRBV7-9 and J is TRBJ1-2; 9 positions match TRBD1. V dropped 2 bases and J dropped 4; count of bases not matched to a gene: 2. Germline V gives CDR1 SEHNR, CDR2 FQNEAQ (reference sequence). The CDR3 spans 14 residues. The CDR3 sequence: CASSLRGQGYGYTF. As DNA, the CDR3 is TGTGCCAGCAGCTTAAGGGGACAGGGCTATGGCTACACCTTC.

This sequence joins TRBV10-3 and TRBJ1-1, with D possibly TRBD1 on 5 matching bases. The germline CDR1 and CDR2 sequences are ENHRY and SYGVKD. V lost 4 bases and J lost 1, with 10 bases in between. The CDR3 consists of 14 residues. CDR3 protein: CAISADQGNTEAFF. For the CDR3, the DNA is TGTGCCATCAGTGCGGACCAGGGGAACACTGAAGCTTTCTTT.

The rearrangement links TRBV5-6 to TRBJ2-7, with a weak D call TRBD1 (6 bases). The V gene's germline CDR1 is SGHDT and CDR2 YYEEEE. Trimming removed 2 bases from V and 2 bases from J, with 11 bases in between. This CDR3 region has 14 residues. CDR3 region: CASSLYRVAYEQYF. The CDR3, as DNA: TGTGCCAGCAGCTTATACAGGGTAGCCTACGAGCAGTACTTC.

The chain recombines TRBV7-2 with TRBJ2-5; D is unclear. CDR1 is SGHTA, CDR2 FQGNSA, per germline. The V end was cut by 0 bases, the J end by 5 bases, with 7 bases between. The CDR3 consists of 13 residues. CDR3 sequence: CASSLAFGETQYF. DNA for the CDR3: TGTGCCAGCAGCTTAGCGTTCGGGGAGACCCAGTACTTC.

This chain uses TRBV27 with TRBJ2-2; perhaps TRBD2 as D (6 bases). Germline CDR1 MNHEY, CDR2 SMNVEV (reference sequence). V lost 10 bases and J 1 base, leaving 16 bases between the germline ends. The CDR3 is 15 amino acids. The CDR3 DNA reads as TGTGCCACCAAGGAGGGGATCCTGAACACCGGGGAGCTGTTTTTT. Translation gives CATKEGILNTGELFF.